This passage covers 27 T cell receptor beta chains from one sample sequenced in a study of blood T cell repertoires in COVID-19. Measured with immunoSEQ multiplex PCR; TCRdb has only the in-frame clones, and not every one. The sample yields around 160,000 clones, around 82% seen once. The sequenced sample was peripheral blood. The receptors shown here come from a man in his 60s with active or convalescent COVID-19.

CDR3 sequence (DNA): TGTGCCAGCAGTGAGGCGGGCGGGGCCAACGTCCTGACTTTC. As protein: CASSEAGGANVLTF. The V and J genes are TRBV2 and TRBJ2-6; the D gene is possibly TRBD2 (5 bases). Germline CDR1 is SNHLY and CDR2 is FYNNEI. Trimming left V 3 bases short and J 4 bases short, with 7 bases between. The CDR3 is 14 amino acids.

The chain has TRBV27 and TRBJ2-7, with TRBD1 matching over 7 bases. V lost 5 bases, J lost 3 bases, and 7 bases stayed unmatched. Looked up from germline, CDR1 is MNHEY and CDR2 is SMNVEV (reference sequence). This CDR3 comprises 14 residues. In DNA form, the CDR3 reads TGTGCCAGCAGTCTCCGGGACAGCCACTACGAGCAGTACTTC. Its translation is CASSLRDSHYEQYF.

The chain has TRBV6-4 and TRBJ1-5; D not resolved. Trimming stripped 2 bases from V and 9 bases from J, with 11 bases between. The CDR3 runs 13 residues. Germline values: CDR1 MRHNA, CDR2 SNTAGT. The chain's CDR3 is CASSDNEGGPQHF. For the CDR3, the DNA is TGTGCCAGCAGTGACAACGAGGGAGGGCCCCAGCATTTT.

The CDR3 spells CSVGLYRDEQYF. The DNA for the CDR3 is TGCAGCGTTGGCCTTTACAGGGACGAGCAGTACTTC. The rearrangement uses TRBV29-1 and TRBJ2-7; D possibly corresponds to TRBD1 (6 bases). CDR1 is SQVTM, CDR2 ANQGSEA, per germline. There are 12 residues in the CDR3. With 4 bases removed from V and 5 bases from J, the gap between germline ends came to 12 bases.

A single count supports this clone. The CDR3, as DNA: TGTGCCAGCTACAGGGGTAGAGGATTCCGGCTAACCACCGTCACTGAAGCTTTCTTT. It specifies CASYRGRGFRLTTVTEAFF. The chain has TRBV30 and TRBJ1-1; 7 bases are shared with TRBD1. Losses at the gene ends were 8 bases for V and 4 bases for J; bases not matched to a gene: 28. CDR3 length: 19 residues. Per the germline V gene, CDR1 is GTSNPN and CDR2 is SVGIG (reference sequence).

The rearrangement joins TRBV18 to TRBJ1-5; tentative D call: TRBD1 (6 bases). This CDR3 spans 17 amino acids. V was clipped by 6 bases and J by 7 bases, with 25 bases between them. CDR1 and CDR2 from the germline V gene are KGHSH and LQKENI. CDR3 region: CASSPTPGGGARQPQHF. CDR3 sequence (DNA): TGTGCCAGCTCCCCGACCCCGGGAGGGGGAGCGCGCCAGCCCCAGCATTTT.

V gene TRBV13 combines with J gene TRBJ1-2; D perhaps matches TRBD1 (5 bases). Germline loops: CDR1 PRHDT, CDR2 FYEKMQ (reference sequence). The CDR3 covers 14 residues. V lost 1 base and J lost 6, with 12 bases in between. CDR3 sequence (DNA): TGTGCCAGCAGCTTAGCGACGACAGTTAATGGCTACACCTTC. This sequence encodes CASSLATTVNGYTF.

J is TRBJ2-7 and V is TRBV5-1; D gene ambiguous. V was pared by 2 bases and J by 2 bases, with 11 bases between. Per the germline V gene, CDR1 is SGHRS and CDR2 is YFSETQ. CDR3 length: 14 amino acids. As DNA, the CDR3 is TGCGCCAGCAGCTTACAGCTGCCACCCTACGAGCAGTACTTC. Its translation: CASSLQLPPYEQYF. The full variable domain, rest sourced from reference TRBV5-1 and TRBJ2-7, is KAGVTQTPRYLIKTRGQQVTLSCSPISGHRSVSWYQQTPGQGLQFLFEYFSETQRNKGNFPGRFSGRQFSNSRSEMNVSTLELGDSALYLCASSLQLPPYEQYFGPGTRLTVT.

The chain carries TRBV19 and TRBJ1-1; no clear D gene. The CDR3 is 15 amino acids. V was pared by 1 base and J by 1 base, with 10 bases between. Germline V gene sequence: CDR1 LNHDA, CDR2 SQIVND (reference sequence). The CDR3 sequence: CASSIAGYPNTEAFF. CDR3 bases: TGTGCCAGTAGTATAGCGGGTTACCCGAACACTGAAGCTTTCTTT. Full variable domain (remainder filled in from reference TRBV19 and TRBJ1-1): DGGITQSPKYLFRKEGQNVTLSCEQNLNHDAMYWYRQDPGQGLRLIYYSQIVNDFQKGDIAEGYSVSREKKESFPLTVTSAQKNPTAFYLCASSIAGYPNTEAFFGQGTRLTVV.

The chain is built from TRBV28 and TRBJ2-2; D not resolved. The CDR3 extends over 15 amino acids. With 5 bases removed from V and 7 bases from J, the gap between germline ends came to 17 bases. Looked up from germline, CDR1 is MDHEN and CDR2 is SYDVKM. The DNA for the CDR3 is TGTGCCAGCAGTGTACAGCCCAAAAGAGTCGGGGAGCTGTTTTTT. This encodes CASSVQPKRVGELFF. Based on the CDR3 plus reference TRBV28 and TRBJ2-2, the full variable domain is DVKVTQSSRYLVKRTGEKVFLECVQDMDHENMFWYRQDPGLGLRLIYFSYDVKMKEKGDIPEGYSVSREKKERFSLILESASTNQTSMYLCASSVQPKRVGELFFGEGSRLTVL.

The genes are TRBV9 and TRBJ2-1; tentatively, D is TRBD2 (6 bases). Trimming left V 4 bases short and J 6 bases short, with 11 bases between. There are 13 residues in the CDR3. Germline V gene sequence: CDR1 SGDLS, CDR2 YYNGEE. The CDR3 DNA reads TGTGCCAGCAGCTTCGCCGGGGGCAATGAGCAGTTCTTC. This encodes CASSFAGGNEQFF.

V is TRBV27 and J is TRBJ1-2; tentative D call: TRBD1 (5 bases). The germline V and J ends were trimmed by 6 bases and 4 bases, with 12 bases remaining between them. Germline V CDR1 and CDR2: MNHEY, SMNVEV (reference sequence). This CDR3 is 13 amino acids long. In nucleotides, the CDR3 is TGTGCCAGCAGGCGGCAGGGAGGCTATGGCTACACCTTC. Its translation is CASRRQGGYGYTF.

The J gene is TRBJ2-1, the V gene TRBV9, with D hard to call. Germline V gene data show CDR1 as SGDLS and CDR2 as YYNGEE. The CDR3 spans 15 residues. The V end was cut by 0 bases, the J end by 0 bases, with 7 bases between. The CDR3 DNA follows: TGTGCCAGCAGCGTAGACCCTAGCTCCTACAATGAGCAGTTCTTC. Its protein product is CASSVDPSSYNEQFF.

V is TRBV7-2 and J is TRBJ1-2, with D possibly TRBD1 on 6 matching bases. Germline V lookup: CDR1 SGHTA, CDR2 FQGNSA. CDR3 length equals 16 residues. The V end lost 1 base, the J end lost 11 bases, and 23 bases lay between the germline ends. The CDR3 loop is CASSLGPDRLPLKYTF. The CDR3 DNA reads as TGTGCCAGCAGCTTAGGCCCAGACAGGCTCCCCTTGAAATACACCTTC.

V gene TRBV5-4 combines with J gene TRBJ2-7; weak D call: TRBD2 (5 bases). Trimming removed 4 bases from V and 3 bases from J, with 20 bases in between. The germline CDR1 and CDR2 sequences are SGHNT and YYREEE (reference sequence). The CDR3 runs to 16 residues. The CDR3 sequence is CASSLGLAAPHYEQYF. DNA of the CDR3: TGTGCCAGCAGCCTCGGACTTGCCGCACCCCACTACGAGCAGTACTTC.

The chain recombines TRBV6-6 with TRBJ2-5; D not certain. Germline-derived CDR1 and CDR2 are MNHNY and SVGAGI (reference sequence). Trimming took 5 bases from V and 0 from J, leaving 7 bases between them. CDR3 length: 13 amino acids. CDR3 in DNA: TGTGCCAGCAGTAGGAGCTACCAAGAGACCCAGTACTTC. Its translation is CASSRSYQETQYF.

The V gene is TRBV19, the J gene TRBJ2-5; the match to TRBD1 covers 10 bases. The CDR3 length is 13 residues. With V trimmed by 8 bases and J by 5 bases, 5 bases remained unmatched. Per germline, CDR1 LNHDA and CDR2 SQIVND (reference sequence). CDR3 DNA: TGTGCCAGTGGGGACAGGGGTGGGGAGACCCAGTACTTC. Amino acids: CASGDRGGETQYF.

The gene calls are TRBV7-2 and TRBJ2-6; 7 nucleotides agree with TRBD2. The CDR3 runs to 16 residues. In germline, CDR1 is SGHTA, CDR2 FQGNSA. Trimming cost V 5 bases and J 2 bases; bases outside gene matches: 6. DNA for the CDR3: TGTGCCAGCAGCGCGGGGGTCGAAACTGGGGCCAACGTCCTGACTTTC. This sequence encodes CASSAGVETGANVLTF.

CDR3 in DNA: TGTGCCTGGAGTGCCAGTACAGATACGCAGTATTTT. It yields the protein CAWSASTDTQYF. V is TRBV30 and J is TRBJ2-3; D gene unclear. V was shortened by 1 base and J by 3 bases, with 5 bases between the two germline ends. This CDR3 is 12 amino acids long. Germline V gives CDR1 GTSNPN, CDR2 SVGIG (reference sequence).

The rearrangement links TRBV5-4 to TRBJ2-1, with 10 bases matching TRBD2. With V trimmed by 2 bases and J by 3 bases, 5 bases remained unmatched. The germline gives CDR1 SGHNT, CDR2 YYREEE (reference sequence). CDR3 length equals 16 residues. The CDR3 DNA reads TGTGCCAGCAGCTTCATTCTAGCGGGGGTCTACAATGAGCAGTTCTTC. Protein product: CASSFILAGVYNEQFF.

The chain uses TRBV11-2 and TRBJ1-3; tentative D call: TRBD1 (6 bases). Between the trimmed V and J ends, which lost 0 bases and 2 bases, there was a span of 17 bases. The CDR3 consists of 18 residues. In germline, CDR1 is SGHAT, CDR2 FQNNGV. CDR3 loop: CASSLDRGAGRPGNTIYF. CDR3 in DNA: TGTGCCAGCAGCTTAGATCGGGGGGCAGGTCGTCCTGGAAACACCATATATTTT.

This clone was seen at least ten times. V usage is TRBV19 and J usage is TRBJ2-5; D remains ambiguous. The CDR3 length is 13 residues. V gave up 8 bases and J gave up 0 bases, with 10 bases separating them. CDR1 and CDR2 (germline): LNHDA, SQIVND (reference sequence). The CDR3 region has the DNA TGTGCCAGTTCCCCAGTAAACCAAGAGACCCAGTACTTC. It specifies CASSPVNQETQYF.

The chain uses TRBV30 and TRBJ1-5; a weak D match, TRBD1 (5 bases). V was clipped by 1 base and J by 3 bases, with 7 bases between them. Germline V lookup: CDR1 GTSNPN, CDR2 SVGIG (reference sequence). This CDR3 is built from 13 residues. Written as DNA, the CDR3 is TGTGCCTGGAGTGCAGGGATCAATCAGCCCCAGCATTTT. This gives the protein CAWSAGINQPQHF.

This clone was found a few times. V gene TRBV9 combines with J gene TRBJ2-7; weak D call: TRBD2 (5 bases). Germline V gene data show CDR1 as SGDLS and CDR2 as YYNGEE. The length of the CDR3 is 12 residues. V lost 4 bases and J lost 5, with 10 bases in between. The CDR3 coding sequence is TGTGCCAGCAGCCCTCGAGGGCACGAGCAGTACTTC. It specifies CASSPRGHEQYF.

A few counts support this clone. The genes are TRBV4-2 and TRBJ2-5; TRBD1 matches at 8 bases. J lost 1 base, V lost 6 bases, and 4 bases had no gene match. This CDR3 comprises 14 residues. From germline, CDR1 is LGHNA and CDR2 YNFKEQ. The CDR3 reads CASSPGQGQETQYF. In DNA form, the CDR3 reads TGTGCCAGCAGTCCCGGACAGGGCCAAGAGACCCAGTACTTC.

The V gene is TRBV15, the J gene TRBJ2-2; 11 nucleotides align to TRBD2. CDR1 and CDR2 from the germline V gene are LNHNV and YYDKDF (reference sequence). The CDR3 totals 16 residues. J was trimmed by 0 bases and V by 3 bases; bases with no gene match: 0. This CDR3 reads CATSRGLAANTGELFF. CDR3 coding DNA: TGTGCCACCAGCAGGGGACTAGCGGCGAACACCGGGGAGCTGTTTTTT.

The J gene is TRBJ2-1, the V gene TRBV3-1 (or the pseudogene TRBV3-2), with a possible D match to TRBD2 (6 bases). Germline CDR1 is LGHDT and CDR2 is YNNKEL (reference sequence). Trimming left V 0 bases short and J 11 bases short, with 8 bases between. This CDR3 is 12 amino acids long. The CDR3 nucleotides read TGTGCCAGCAGCCAAGATGCGGGACAGCAGTTCTTC. Its protein is CASSQDAGQQFF.